There are a few counts of the clone carrying this T cell receptor (beta chain). Its antigen remains unknown. The data stem from a study of cytomegalovirus exposure and HLA in healthy donors. Germline CDR1 MNHEY, CDR2 SVGAGI. The ends were cut back, 8 bases at V and 5 bases at J, with 12 bases in the middle. This CDR3 region has 13 residues. This PCR relied on a set of 60 Vbeta primers and 13 Jbeta primers. Here immunoSEQ multiplex PCR was the method, and the copy in TCRdb shows in-frame clones only, minus some. The sample shows 91,000 or so clones, approximately 80% of them seen only once. Study outcomes and limitations: Association of approximately 18,000 TCR beta sequences with HLA alleles was found at 0.05 false discovery rate in a later analysis. Researchers catalogued 164 TCR beta chains as cytomegalovirus-associated.

This receptor was taken from a young man in good health and CMV-seropositive. This chain links TRBV6-5 with TRBJ2-2, with D possibly TRBD2 on 6 matching bases. The sample was PBMCs. CDR3 protein: CASGAGRTGELFF. For the CDR3, the DNA is TGTGCCAGCGGGGCGGGAAGAACCGGGGAGCTGTTTTTT.